Listed here are 5 T cell receptor beta chains from one sample, sequenced in a study of cytomegalovirus exposure and HLA in healthy donors (dated by TCRdb to the late 2010s). Receptor libraries were prepared by the immunoSEQ multiplex PCR assay. A mixture of 60 forward primers for TCR Vbeta segments and 13 reverse primers for TCR Jbeta segments was used in the multiplex PCR. The table comes from immuneACCESS by way of TCRdb, which keeps in-frame sequences with V and J called. Part of the clones is missing from these tables; in studies checked, under half for an unresolved V gene and the rest for unknown reasons. A total of about 180,000 clones appear in this sample, around 78% of them only once. The biggest ten clones account for around 1.5% of the sample. Sequences were obtained from PBMCs. Receptors were obtained from a man in his late teens or twenties in good health and CMV-seronegative.

The genes are TRBV25-1 and TRBJ2-7, with 8 bases lining up with TRBD2. Germline assignment: CDR1 MGHDK and CDR2 SYGVNS. This CDR3 has 12 amino acids. Germline trimming cut 6 bases from V and 9 bases from J; bases unmatched to any gene: 7. CDR3 nucleotide sequence: TGTGCCAGCAGCGCCACACTAGCGGCGCAGTACTTC. Translated, it gives CASSATLAAQYF.

This sequence joins TRBV4-1 and TRBJ2-3; 7 bases map to TRBD2. V dropped 2 bases and J dropped 1; count of bases not matched to a gene: 9. CDR3 length equals 17 residues. Germline V gene sequence: CDR1 MGHRA, CDR2 YSYEKL. The CDR3 is CASSQFGGTLGTDTQYF. CDR3 coding DNA: TGCGCCAGCAGCCAATTCGGGGGGACTTTAGGCACAGATACGCAGTATTTT.

V usage is TRBV4-1 and J usage is TRBJ1-2; 8 bases are a match to TRBD1. The CDR3 is made up of 19 amino acids. The germline gives CDR1 MGHRA, CDR2 YSYEKL. J was trimmed by 2 bases and V by 7 bases; bases with no gene match: 21. The CDR3 protein is CASIQGATHPEPANYGYTF. CDR3 nucleotide sequence: TGCGCCAGCATTCAGGGGGCTACCCATCCAGAACCTGCCAACTATGGCTACACCTTC.

V is TRBV6-5 and J is TRBJ1-2, with 9 bases fitting TRBD1. In germline, CDR1 is MNHEY, CDR2 SVGAGI. The CDR3 consists of 14 residues. Trimming at V came to 6 bases and at J to 8 bases, leaving 10 bases not matched to a gene. CDR3 sequence: CASSQRQGGKGYTF. The CDR3 nucleotides read TGTGCCAGCAGCCAGAGACAGGGGGGGAAGGGCTACACCTTC.

This chain links TRBV9 with TRBJ1-1; D is perhaps TRBD1 (5 bases). Germline CDR1 is SGDLS and CDR2 is YYNGEE. Trimming stripped 2 bases from V and 8 bases from J, with 13 bases between. CDR3 length: 13 amino acids. The CDR3 DNA follows: TGTGCCAGCAGCGTGGAGGGGATGGCCGAAGCTTTCTTT. Protein product: CASSVEGMAEAFF. Based on the CDR3 plus reference TRBV9 and TRBJ1-1, the full variable domain is DSGVTQTPKHLITATGQRVTLRCSPRSGDLSVYWYQQSLDQGLQFLIQYYNGEERAKGNILERFSAQQFPDLHSELNLSSLELGDSALYFCASSVEGMAEAFFGQGTRLTVV.